This T cell receptor beta chain was identified in a study of technical replicates of blood from a handful of donors. Produced via immunoSEQ multiplex PCR; TCRdb's table is partial and in-frame only. The sample gives about 73,000 clones, 90% to 95% of which show up once; roughly 0.25% is in the top ten. The CDR3 sequence is 17 residues long. Germline V CDR1 and CDR2: MGHRA, YSYEKL. The germline V and J ends were trimmed by 3 bases and 0 bases, with 18 bases remaining between them. Sequenced sample: T cells isolated from PBMCs. V is TRBV4-1 and J is TRBJ2-7, with D possibly TRBD2 on 6 matching bases. The receptor was derived from a human donor in good health. As DNA, the CDR3 is TGCGCCAGCAGCCAGGTATTCCGGGAGAAGTTCTCCTACGAGCAGTACTTC. Translating it yields CASSQVFREKFSYEQYF.